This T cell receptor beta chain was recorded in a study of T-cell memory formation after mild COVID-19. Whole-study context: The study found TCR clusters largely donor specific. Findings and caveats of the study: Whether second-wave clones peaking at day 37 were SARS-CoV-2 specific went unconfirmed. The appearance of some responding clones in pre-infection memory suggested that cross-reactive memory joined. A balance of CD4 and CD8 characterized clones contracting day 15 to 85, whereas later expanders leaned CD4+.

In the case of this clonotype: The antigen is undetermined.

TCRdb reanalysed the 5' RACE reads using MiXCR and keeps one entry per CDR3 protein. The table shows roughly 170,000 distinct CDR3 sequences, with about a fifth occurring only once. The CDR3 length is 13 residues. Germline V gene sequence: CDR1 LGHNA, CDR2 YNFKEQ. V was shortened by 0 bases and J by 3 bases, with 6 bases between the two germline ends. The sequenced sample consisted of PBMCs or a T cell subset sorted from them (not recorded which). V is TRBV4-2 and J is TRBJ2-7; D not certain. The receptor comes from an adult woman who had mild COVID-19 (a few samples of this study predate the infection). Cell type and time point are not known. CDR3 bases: TGTGCCAGCAGCCAAGAAGGCTTCTACGAGCAGTACTTC. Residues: CASSQEGFYEQYF.